Listed below are T cell receptor beta chains from one sample, sequenced in a study of T cell repertoires in ileal Crohn's disease. Assay: immunoSEQ multiplex PCR; the TCRdb copy retains only in-frame clones and omits some. The data contain 9,500 to 11,000 clones, roughly 72% of them singletons. Sample: ileal tissue. The receptors originated from an adult with Crohn's disease. CDR3s include the opening cysteine and the closing phenylalanine or tryptophan. D genes are given only for firm matches. Size is omitted from some rows. Given values are once, few, many or a class for expanded clones.

D gene	V gene	clone size	J gene	CDR3 length	CDR3 DNA	CDR3 protein
NA	TRBV19	NA	TRBJ2-3	15	TGTGCCAGTAGTATGGGTCGGGGTAGCACAGATACGCAGTATTTT	CASSMGRGSTDTQYF
TRBD2	TRBV7-3	NA	TRBJ2-7	15	TGTGCCAGCAGCTTGGGGACTAGCGGGTTCTACGAGCAGTACTTC	CASSLGTSGFYEQYF
TRBD1	TRBV2	NA	TRBJ2-7	15	TGTGCCAGCAGTCGAACCGGGACAGGGGTTGACGAGCAGTACTTC	CASSRTGTGVDEQYF
TRBD2	TRBV6-6	NA	TRBJ2-1	16	TGTGCCAGCAGTGCTCTCCGGGACTATACATACAATGAGCAGTTCTTC	CASSALRDYTYNEQFF
NA	TRBV27	NA	TRBJ1-1	13	TGTGCCAGCAGCGACCGTGGGACACTTGAAGCTTTCTTT	CASSDRGTLEAFF
TRBD1	TRBV2	NA	TRBJ1-5	16	TGTGCCAGCAGTGATGATGGACAGGTTCTCAATCAGCCCCAGCATTTT	CASSDDGQVLNQPQHF
NA	TRBV5-6	few	TRBJ2-7	14	TGTGCCAGCAGCTTGGATGGCGGAATCTACGAGCAGTACTTC	CASSLDGGIYEQYF
NA	TRBV7-8	once	TRBJ2-2	16	TGTGCCAGCAGCCCGCGGCCCTGGGGAGGCACCGGGGAGCTGTTTTTT	CASSPRPWGGTGELFF
TRBD2	TRBV2	NA	TRBJ2-3	13	TGTGCCAGCAGAGGAGCGGGAGCGGGGACGCAGTATTTT	CASRGAGAGTQYF
TRBD2	TRBV7-2	once	TRBJ2-1	13	TGTGCCAGCAGTCTAGCGGCCAACAATGAGCAGTTCTTC	CASSLAANNEQFF
NA	TRBV6-1	NA	TRBJ1-5	15	TGTGCCAGCCGGAGGGAGGGGGGTCTCGATCAGCCCCAGCATTTT	CASRREGGLDQPQHF
NA	TRBV15	NA	TRBJ1-4	17	TGTGCCACCAGCAGAGATAGTCCGCTTCGGGCTAATGAAAAACTGTTTTTT	CATSRDSPLRANEKLFF
TRBD1	TRBV15	NA	TRBJ2-7	17	TGTGCCACCAGCAGCTTACCGGGACAGGGAAATCTTTACGAGCAGTACTTC	CATSSLPGQGNLYEQYF
NA	TRBV7-4	NA	TRBJ1-2	15	TGTGCCAGCAGTTCACGAGACAAGGCCCCATATGGCTACACCTTC	CASSSRDKAPYGYTF
NA	TRBV6-4	NA	TRBJ2-2	15	TGTGCCAGCAAACAGGATAGTCAAACCACCGGGGAGCTGTTTTTT	CASKQDSQTTGELFF
NA	TRBV28	NA	TRBJ1-5	16	TGTGCCAGCAGTTCCCCTCAAGTGAGGAGCAATCAGCCCCAGCATTTT	CASSSPQVRSNQPQHF
NA	TRBV7-8	NA	TRBJ1-1	14	TGTGCCAGCAGCTCCCAGGGTAAGAACACTGAAGCTTTCTTT	CASSSQGKNTEAFF
TRBD2	TRBV4-2	NA	TRBJ2-3	16	TGTGCCAGCAGCCAAACCAGCGGGAGGCCCATGGATACGCAGTATTTT	CASSQTSGRPMDTQYF
NA	TRBV28	NA	TRBJ1-5	15	TGTGCCAGCAGTTCCCGGGGGGGCTTCAATCAGCCCCAGCATTTT	CASSSRGGFNQPQHF
TRBD2	TRBV27	NA	TRBJ2-1	15	TGTGCCAGCAGTTCTCTGGGAGGGCCTTACAATGAGCAGTTCTTC	CASSSLGGPYNEQFF
TRBD1	TRBV7-2	NA	TRBJ1-2	15	TGTGCCAGCAGCCGGGACAGGGCTTTATACTATGGCTACACCTTC	CASSRDRALYYGYTF
NA	TRBV6-5	few	TRBJ2-7	15	TGTGCCAGCAGTTACTCGAATCAGCGCGACTACGAGCAGTACTTC	CASSYSNQRDYEQYF
NA	TRBV13	few	TRBJ2-2	17	TGTGCCAGCAGCTTATGGGGGGGGCCCCCGAGCACCGGGGAGCTGTTTTTT	CASSLWGGPPSTGELFF
NA	TRBV6-5	NA	TRBJ2-4	15	TGTGCCAGCAGTTATCAGGGACTAGCCAAAAACATTCAGTACTTC	CASSYQGLAKNIQYF
TRBD2	TRBV9	NA	TRBJ2-5	15	TGTGCCAGCAGCGTCACTAGCGGGAGTCGAGAGACCCAGTACTTC	CASSVTSGSRETQYF
NA	TRBV9	NA	TRBJ2-7	14	TGTGCCAGCAGCCCCAGACAGAGCTCCTACGAGCAGTACTTC	CASSPRQSSYEQYF
NA	TRBV19	NA	TRBJ1-1	13	TGTGCCAGTGGCCCAGACAGACACACTGAAGCTTTCTTT	CASGPDRHTEAFF
NA	TRBV11-2	NA	TRBJ1-1	14	TGTGCCAGCAGCTTAGTCTCCGGTAACACTGAAGCTTTCTTT	CASSLVSGNTEAFF
NA	TRBV30	NA	TRBJ1-6	11	TGTGCCTGGCAGACAAGTTCACCCCTCCACTTT	CAWQTSSPLHF
TRBD2	TRBV28	once	TRBJ2-5	14	TGTGCCACCCGTTGGGCGGGAGAAATAGAGACCCAGTACTTC	CATRWAGEIETQYF
NA	TRBV5-1	NA	TRBJ1-1	14	TGCGCCAGCAGCCGCGCCGGGGGGATGACTGAAGCTTTCTTT	CASSRAGGMTEAFF
TRBD1	TRBV4-1	NA	TRBJ1-5	16	TGCGCCAGCAGCCAAGAGGGACAGGGAGGGGGGAGGCCCCAGCATTTT	CASSQEGQGGGRPQHF
TRBD2	TRBV7-9	NA	TRBJ2-1	17	TGTGCCAGCAGCTTAGGACTAGCGGGAGATGCTATCAATGAGCAGTTCTTC	CASSLGLAGDAINEQFF
TRBD1	TRBV19	NA	TRBJ1-5	17	TGTGCCAGTAGCGGACAAATGGGACAGGGAAGGAATCAGCCCCAGCATTTT	CASSGQMGQGRNQPQHF
NA	TRBV14	NA	TRBJ1-1	13	TGTGCCAGCAGCCAGAACAGGAACACTGAAGCTTTCTTT	CASSQNRNTEAFF
NA	TRBV2	NA	TRBJ1-4	14	TGTGCCAGCAATAAGGGTCGGGGTAATGAAAAACTGTTTTTT	CASNKGRGNEKLFF
NA	TRBV7-9	NA	TRBJ2-7	12	TGTGCCAGCAGCTTAATGGGAGCCGAGCAGTACTTC	CASSLMGAEQYF
TRBD1	TRBV2	NA	TRBJ2-7	14	TGTGCCAGCACAGGGACAGGGGGCAAGTACGAGCAGTACTTC	CASTGTGGKYEQYF
NA	TRBV19	once	TRBJ1-5	15	TGTGCCAGTAGTAGGGGGCAAGGGGTCAGGCAGCCCCAGCATTTT	CASSRGQGVRQPQHF
NA	TRBV27	NA	TRBJ2-3	14	TGTGCCAGCAGTCGACAGGTGGCGACAGATACGCAGTATTTT	CASSRQVATDTQYF
TRBD1	TRBV2	NA	TRBJ2-2	15	TGTGCCAGCAGTGAAGGGACAGGGGCGTCCGGGGAGCTGTTTTTT	CASSEGTGASGELFF
TRBD1	TRBV11-2	NA	TRBJ2-1	17	TGTGCCAGCAGCCTCTTGACAGGGGGCGTAGAGGTGAAGGAGCAGTTCTTC	CASSLLTGGVEVKEQFF
NA	TRBV6-1	few	TRBJ1-1	13	TGTGCCAGCAGAGAGGATGTGAACACTGAAGCTTTCTTT	CASREDVNTEAFF